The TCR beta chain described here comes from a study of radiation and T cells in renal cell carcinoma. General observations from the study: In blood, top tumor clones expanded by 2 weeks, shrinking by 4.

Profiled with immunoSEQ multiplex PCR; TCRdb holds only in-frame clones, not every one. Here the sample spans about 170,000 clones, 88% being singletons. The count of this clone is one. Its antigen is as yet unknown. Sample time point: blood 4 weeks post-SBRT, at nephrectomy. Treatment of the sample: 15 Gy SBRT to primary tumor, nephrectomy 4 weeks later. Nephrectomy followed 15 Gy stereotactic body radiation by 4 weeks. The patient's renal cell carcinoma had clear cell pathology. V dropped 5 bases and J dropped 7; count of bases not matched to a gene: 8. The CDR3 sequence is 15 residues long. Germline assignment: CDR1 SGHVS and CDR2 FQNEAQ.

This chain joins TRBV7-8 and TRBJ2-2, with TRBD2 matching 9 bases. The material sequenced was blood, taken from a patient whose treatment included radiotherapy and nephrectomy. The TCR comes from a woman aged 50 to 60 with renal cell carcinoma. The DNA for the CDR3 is TGTGCCAGCAGCCTGTTCAGCGGGGGGATCGGGGAGCTGTTTTTT. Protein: CASSLFSGGIGELFF.